One sample yielded the 24 T cell receptor beta chains listed below, sequenced in a study of T-cell memory formation after mild COVID-19. MiXCR, run by TCRdb on the 5' RACE reads, gives a single entry per CDR3 protein. The table lists more than 150,000 distinct CDR3 sequences, 20% to 25% of them singletons. The sequenced material came from PBMCs or a T cell subset sorted from them (not recorded which). The receptor source for this set is an adult woman who had mild COVID-19 (a few samples of this study predate the infection). Cell type and time point are not known.

A few counts support this clonotype. The V call is TRBV7-9, the J call TRBJ2-1; D may be TRBD2 (5 bases). Trimming removed 2 bases from V and 6 bases from J, with 11 bases in between. Germline values: CDR1 SEHNR, CDR2 FQNEAQ (reference sequence). The CDR3 spans 14 residues. The chain's CDR3 is CASSLSGSANEQFF. The CDR3 bases are TGTGCCAGCAGCTTATCGGGGTCAGCCAATGAGCAGTTCTTC. The entire variable domain, with the rest obtained from reference TRBV7-9 and TRBJ2-1, is as follows: DTGVSQNPRHKITKRGQNVTFRCDPISEHNRLYWYRQTLGQGPEFLTYFQNEAQLEKSRLLSDRFSAERPKGSFSTLEIQRTEQGDSAMYLCASSLSGSANEQFFGPGTRLTVL.

This clonotype was counted a single time. The chain joins TRBV7-9 to TRBJ1-1; TRBD1 agrees at 10 bases. J was trimmed by 4 bases and V by 5 bases; bases with no gene match: 13. The V gene's germline CDR1 is SEHNR and CDR2 FQNEAQ (reference sequence). This CDR3 has 17 amino acids. In DNA form, the CDR3 reads TGTGCCAGCAGCCCGAAACGATCGGGACAGGGGCTCACTGAAGCTTTCTTT. This codes for CASSPKRSGQGLTEAFF. Looking up the rest from reference TRBV7-9 and TRBJ1-1 gives the full variable domain: DTGVSQNPRHKITKRGQNVTFRCDPISEHNRLYWYRQTLGQGPEFLTYFQNEAQLEKSRLLSDRFSAERPKGSFSTLEIQRTEQGDSAMYLCASSPKRSGQGLTEAFFGQGTRLTVV.

Only a few counts were recorded for this clonotype. V gene TRBV29-1 combines with J gene TRBJ2-1; 8 nucleotides align to TRBD2. Unmatched junction bases numbered 14, after V lost 6 bases and J lost 10 bases. Germline V gene lookup returns CDR1 SQVTM and CDR2 ANQGSEA. The CDR3 contains 14 residues. CDR3 sequence (DNA): TGCAGCGTGGGCGGGACTAGGGTCCGGGGGGAGCAGTTCTTC. This codes for CSVGGTRVRGEQFF.

This clonotype came up a few times. A read error may account for a junction end that differs from germline. The rearrangement uses TRBV5-5 and TRBJ2-1; 9 positions agree with TRBD1. Germline CDR1 is SGHKS and CDR2 is YYEKEE (reference sequence). The CDR3 runs 16 residues. CDR3 sequence: CASSLDRGSSYNEQFF. CDR3 DNA sequence: TGTGCCAGCAGTTTGGACAGGGGTAGCTCCTACAATGAGCAGTTCTTC.

This clonotype appeared a few times. This chain links TRBV7-6 with TRBJ2-5; 7 bases line up with TRBD1. V dropped 6 bases and J dropped 4; count of bases not matched to a gene: 11. Germline lookup yields CDR1 SGHVS and CDR2 FNYEAQ. The CDR3 runs to 15 residues. This CDR3 reads CASRSPGQSGETQYF. In DNA, the CDR3 is TGTGCCAGCAGGTCTCCGGGACAGTCGGGAGAGACCCAGTACTTC.

This clonotype was seen a handful of times. The chain joins TRBV7-9 to TRBJ2-7, with D uncertain. The germline V and J ends were trimmed by 5 bases and 7 bases, with 12 bases remaining between them. This CDR3 is built from 12 residues. CDR1 is SEHNR and CDR2 is FQNEAQ in the germline V gene (reference sequence). DNA for the CDR3: TGTGCCAGCAGCCGGACCATTGGGGAGCAGTACTTC. As protein: CASSRTIGEQYF.

This rearrangement joins TRBV28 to TRBJ2-7, with a tentative D call TRBD1 (6 bases). CDR1 and CDR2 (germline): MDHEN, SYDVKM. Trimming cost V 6 bases and J 0 bases, with 15 bases left between them. The CDR3 totals 15 residues. Written as DNA, the CDR3 is TGTGCCAGCAGGCCGACAGGTCCCTTCTCCTACGAGCAGTACTTC. Translating gives CASRPTGPFSYEQYF.

The chain uses TRBV27 and TRBJ1-4; D unresolved. Germline CDR1 reads MNHEY; CDR2 reads SMNVEV (reference sequence). The CDR3 runs 13 residues. With 0 bases removed from V and 8 bases from J, the gap between germline ends came to 7 bases. CDR3 DNA sequence: TGTGCCAGCAGTTTATCACCGGGGGAAAAACTGTTTTTT. Translating it yields CASSLSPGEKLFF.

DNA for the CDR3: TGTGCCAGCAGCTCGGGGCGGACCACTGAAGCTTTCTTT. The encoded protein is CASSSGRTTEAFF. V gene TRBV9 combines with J gene TRBJ1-1; tentatively, D is TRBD1 (5 bases). Germline assignment: CDR1 SGDLS and CDR2 YYNGEE. The CDR3 has 13 amino acids. V dropped 4 bases and J dropped 4 bases, with 11 bases sitting between them.

This chain's CDR3 is CASSLLMVTSGKLGWETQYF. In nucleotides, the CDR3 is TGCGCCAGCAGCTTGCTTATGGTGACTAGCGGGAAGTTAGGATGGGAGACCCAGTACTTC. The chain is built from TRBV5-1 and TRBJ2-5; 11 bases fit TRBD2. V was pared by 1 base and J by 5 bases, with 19 bases of the junction left unmatched. CDR1 and CDR2 (germline): SGHRS, YFSETQ. The CDR3 covers 20 residues.

Many counts were recorded for this clonotype. The chain employs TRBV2 and TRBJ2-5; 7 bases match TRBD2. With V trimmed by 11 bases and J by 2 bases, 5 bases remained unmatched. Germline CDR1 and CDR2: SNHLY and FYNNEI. The CDR3 is made up of 12 amino acids. In DNA form, the CDR3 reads TGTGCCGGGACGGGGGGTCAAGAGACCCAGTACTTC. Protein: CAGTGGQETQYF.

In its sample, this clonotype was seen a few times. This sequence joins TRBV20-1 and TRBJ2-1; 9 bases align to TRBD2. With V trimmed by 1 base and J by 8 bases, 9 bases remained unmatched. The CDR3 runs to 15 residues. Germline-derived CDR1 and CDR2 are DFQATT and SNEGSKA (reference sequence). CDR3 DNA: TGCAGTGCTAGAGGTAGCGGGAGAACCGGAGATGAGCAGTTCTTC. Translating gives CSARGSGRTGDEQFF.

By share, this clonotype counts as large. The chain employs TRBV11-2 and TRBJ2-1, with 8 bases matching TRBD2. With V trimmed by 5 bases and J by 2 bases, 17 bases remained unmatched. Germline values: CDR1 SGHAT, CDR2 FQNNGV. The CDR3 covers 19 residues. The CDR3 DNA is TGTGCCAGCAGCCCACTATTATTGGGGACTAGTCGGCCCTACAATGAGCAGTTCTTC. This translates into CASSPLLLGTSRPYNEQFF.

The chain is built from TRBV20-1 and TRBJ1-2, with 9 bases fitting TRBD1. J lost 0 bases, V lost 3 bases, and 8 bases had no gene match. The CDR3 loop spans 16 amino acids. Germline assignment: CDR1 DFQATT and CDR2 SNEGSKA (reference sequence). DNA for the CDR3: TGCAGTGCTAGGGACAGGGGCGGTATAGCTAACTATGGCTACACCTTC. This translates into CSARDRGGIANYGYTF.

J is TRBJ1-2 and V is TRBV6-2 or TRBV6-3, with TRBD1 matching over 7 bases. Germline values: CDR1 MNHEY, CDR2 SVGEGT. V was clipped by 2 bases and J by 4 bases; unmatched bases: 1. The CDR3 loop spans 13 amino acids. CDR3 loop: CASSYGQAYGYTF. The CDR3 DNA reads as TGTGCCAGCAGTTACGGACAGGCCTATGGCTACACCTTC.

This clonotype was counted between two and nine times. This sequence joins TRBV29-1 and TRBJ2-1; 12 nucleotides align to TRBD2. The CDR3 loop spans 12 amino acids. Germline CDR1 reads SQVTM; CDR2 reads ANQGSEA. The trim removed 4 bases at V and 12 bases at J, leaving 4 bases unmatched. CDR3 coding DNA: TGCAGCGTTGGACTAGCGGGAGAGGGGCAGTTCTTC. Encoded protein: CSVGLAGEGQFF.

The J gene is TRBJ1-1, the V gene TRBV20-1; D may be TRBD1 (6 bases). Trimming removed 3 bases at V and 1 base at J, with 18 bases between. CDR1 is DFQATT, CDR2 SNEGSKA, per germline (reference sequence). CDR3 length: 16 amino acids. The CDR3 is CSASGASTGWNTEAFF. The CDR3 DNA reads TGCAGTGCTAGTGGGGCCTCGACAGGATGGAACACTGAAGCTTTCTTT.

The CDR3: CASSLTGLGTPNEQFF. The CDR3 DNA reads TGTGCCAGCAGCTTAACTGGATTAGGCACCCCCAATGAGCAGTTCTTC. The chain uses TRBV7-3 and TRBJ2-1, with D unclear. The V gene lost 0 bases and the J gene lost 6 bases, with 15 bases spanning the gap. This CDR3 spans 16 amino acids. CDR1 and CDR2 from the germline V gene are SGHTA and FQGTGA. The complete variable domain, with remaining parts taken from reference TRBV7-3 and TRBJ2-1, reads GAGVSQTPSNKVTEKGKYVELRCDPISGHTALYWYRQSLGQGPEFLIYFQGTGAADDSGLPNDRFFAVRPEGSVSTLKIQRTERGDSAVYLCASSLTGLGTPNEQFFGPGTRLTVL.

V is TRBV7-9 and J is TRBJ1-2, with TRBD1 matching 8 bases. In germline, CDR1 is SEHNR, CDR2 FQNEAQ (reference sequence). This CDR3 contains 14 residues. The ends lost 5 bases at V and 4 bases at J; junction bases unmatched: 6. The CDR3 DNA is TGTGCCAGCAGCCCGACAGGGGACGGCTATGGCTACACCTTC. Its protein product is CASSPTGDGYGYTF.

This chain joins TRBV9 and TRBJ2-7; a possible D gene is TRBD1 (5 bases). The CDR3 covers 13 residues. Trimming cost V 0 bases and J 3 bases, with 7 bases left between them. The germline V gene encodes CDR1 SGDLS and CDR2 YYNGEE. The CDR3 loop is CASSVDDSYEQYF. CDR3 DNA: TGTGCCAGCAGCGTAGATGACAGCTACGAGCAGTACTTC.

V and J are TRBV6-4 and TRBJ2-1; TRBD2 matches 11 bases. Germline values: CDR1 MRHNA, CDR2 SNTAGT. The CDR3 is 14 residues long. V dropped 6 bases and J dropped 9; count of bases not matched to a gene: 7. The CDR3 bases are TGTGCCAGCAGCCGACTAGCGGGATACCCTGAGCAGTTCTTC. This translates into CASSRLAGYPEQFF.

The chain joins TRBV7-9 to TRBJ2-5; 9 positions agree with TRBD1. Per germline, CDR1 SEHNR and CDR2 FQNEAQ (reference sequence). The CDR3 is 16 residues long. Trimming removed 5 bases from V and 3 bases from J; junction bases left unmatched: 10. CDR3 DNA: TGTGCCAGCAGCCGATCCACAGGGGGCGGGGAAGAGACCCAGTACTTC. Its protein product is CASSRSTGGGEETQYF.

This clonotype was seen a handful of times. This chain links TRBV20-1 with TRBJ2-7; D uncertain. Trimming removed 0 bases at V and 2 bases at J, with 5 bases between. This CDR3 is 12 amino acids long. CDR1 DFQATT and CDR2 SNEGSKA come from the germline V gene (reference sequence). CDR3 sequence: CSAREVTYEQYF. The DNA of the CDR3 is TGCAGTGCTAGAGAGGTTACCTACGAGCAGTACTTC.

This chain connects TRBV19 to TRBJ2-5; D unresolved. CDR1 and CDR2 (germline): LNHDA, SQIVND (reference sequence). Trimming took off 5 bases at V and 5 bases at J, with 12 bases between the two ends. This CDR3 has 13 residues. The CDR3 nucleotides are TGTGCCAGTAGTCCCCCCCTGGAGGAGACCCAGTACTTC. Its translation: CASSPPLEETQYF.